The 19 T cell receptor beta chains below come from one sample, sequenced in a study of shared clonotypes between healthy human individuals. Only CD45RO-negative cells positively selected for CCR7 counted as naive CD8 cells, so terminally differentiated effector memory CD45RA+ cells were excluded. Generated by immunoSEQ multiplex PCR, the TCRdb table keeps only in-frame clones and is missing some. The sample lists more than 2 million clones, around 93% occurring once. The sample consisted of naive CD8+ T cells from PBMCs. The receptors originated from a man between 18 and 29 years old in good health. Some clones in this sample may be carry-over from other donors' samples.

The J gene is TRBJ2-7, the V gene TRBV7-8; D remains ambiguous. The CDR3 has 12 amino acids. CDR1 SGHVS and CDR2 FQNEAQ come from the germline V gene. The ends were cut back, 1 base at V and 7 bases at J, with 8 bases in the middle. CDR3 residues: CASSLGSGEQYF. The CDR3 nucleotides are TGTGCCAGCAGCTTAGGTTCCGGGGAGCAGTACTTC.

CDR3 region: CASSLGQNLETQYF. Here the CDR3 DNA reads TGTGCCAGCAGCTTAGGACAGAACTTAGAGACCCAGTACTTC. The genes are TRBV7-8 and TRBJ2-5, with a weak D call TRBD1 (5 bases). Trimming pared 1 base from V and 4 bases from J, leaving 10 bases between. Germline values: CDR1 SGHVS, CDR2 FQNEAQ. This CDR3 comprises 14 residues.

This chain connects TRBV29-1 to TRBJ1-2; a possible D gene is TRBD1 (5 bases). V lost 7 bases, J lost 3 bases, and 15 bases lay in between. This CDR3 region has 13 residues. The germline CDR1 and CDR2 sequences are SQVTM and ANQGSEA. CDR3 sequence reads: CSALLGGYYGYTF. The DNA of the CDR3 is TGCAGCGCCCTCCTGGGGGGTTACTATGGCTACACCTTC.

This chain links TRBV27 with TRBJ2-1; 8 nucleotides line up with TRBD2. The CDR3 runs 15 residues. Trimming cost V 5 bases and J 6 bases; bases outside gene matches: 9. Germline CDR1 reads MNHEY; CDR2 reads SMNVEV (reference sequence). For the CDR3, the DNA is TGTGCCAGCAGTCTAAGCGGGAGATTAAGCAATGAGCAGTTCTTC. Amino acids: CASSLSGRLSNEQFF.

The chain is built from TRBV15 and TRBJ1-1; 7 nucleotides agree with TRBD1. Germline trimming cut 5 bases from V and 1 base from J; bases unmatched to any gene: 7. CDR3 size: 15 residues. From germline, CDR1 is LNHNV and CDR2 YYDKDF (reference sequence). CDR3 sequence (DNA): TGTGCCACCAGCGGACAAGGGACAGCGAACACTGAAGCTTTCTTT. It is translated as CATSGQGTANTEAFF.

This chain connects TRBV21-1 to TRBJ1-2. TRBV21-1 represents a pseudogene. The CDR3 runs 15 residues. The CDR3 sequence is CASSGRSRGGHGYTF. In DNA form, the CDR3 reads TGTGCCAGCAGCGGAAGGTCCAGAGGGGGGCATGGCTACACCTTC.

CDR3 sequence (DNA): TGTGCCAGCAGCTTAGACAAAGGAGATACGCAGTATTTT. As protein: CASSLDKGDTQYF. V gene TRBV7-9 combines with J gene TRBJ2-3, with D unclear. Trimming left V 1 base short and J 5 bases short, with 7 bases between. The CDR3 spans 13 residues. CDR1 and CDR2 from the germline V gene are SEHNR and FQNEAQ (reference sequence).

The genes are TRBV5-1 and TRBJ2-7, with a possible D match to TRBD1 (5 bases). V dropped 1 base and J dropped 3 bases, with 11 bases sitting between them. The length of the CDR3 is 14 residues. Germline CDR1 is SGHRS and CDR2 is YFSETQ. DNA for the CDR3: TGCGCCAGCAGCTTGAACGTCAGGGACTACGAGCAGTACTTC. As protein: CASSLNVRDYEQYF.

The CDR3 bases are TGCAGCGTTGCCGGGGAACCCTCGCCACTGGCCAACGTCCTGACTTTC. It yields the protein CSVAGEPSPLANVLTF. V and J are TRBV29-1 and TRBJ2-6; maybe TRBD2 (5 bases). Deletions cut 4 bases from V and 6 bases from J, with 19 bases between. The CDR3 contains 16 residues. Germline-derived CDR1 and CDR2 are SQVTM and ANQGSEA.

The chain is built from TRBV7-9 and TRBJ1-1; D call uncertain. Trimming stripped 5 bases from V and 5 bases from J, with 9 bases between. In germline, CDR1 is SEHNR, CDR2 FQNEAQ (reference sequence). This CDR3 is 12 amino acids long. The CDR3 DNA is TGTGCCAGCAGCCAAATGGGGACTGAAGCTTTCTTT. This codes for CASSQMGTEAFF.

V and J are TRBV7-9 and TRBJ2-1, with 10 bases that match TRBD2. V lost 4 bases to trimming and J lost 5 bases; unmatched junction nucleotides: 11. The CDR3 runs 17 residues. Per the germline V gene, CDR1 is SEHNR and CDR2 is FQNEAQ (reference sequence). CDR3: CASSSSRLAGDNNEQFF. CDR3 coding DNA: TGTGCCAGCAGCTCAAGCCGCCTAGCGGGAGACAACAATGAGCAGTTCTTC.

The chain joins TRBV5-1 to TRBJ2-7; D call uncertain. The V end lost 6 bases, the J end lost 0 bases, and 16 bases lay between the germline ends. The CDR3 is made up of 15 amino acids. Germline V gives CDR1 SGHRS, CDR2 YFSETQ. CDR3 sequence: CASTPSIWGSYEQYF. DNA of the CDR3: TGCGCCAGCACACCCTCGATTTGGGGCTCCTACGAGCAGTACTTC.

The chain joins TRBV11-2 to TRBJ2-1, with D maybe TRBD2 (5 bases). The CDR3 spans 15 residues. Per germline, CDR1 SGHAT and CDR2 FQNNGV. V lost 1 base, J lost 8 bases, and 15 bases lay in between. The CDR3 DNA sequence: TGTGCCAGCAGCTTAGGGACTGGGATGGGCGATGAGCAGTTCTTC. This codes for CASSLGTGMGDEQFF.

The chain uses TRBV25-1 and TRBJ2-5; D ambiguous. The germline V gene encodes CDR1 MGHDK and CDR2 SYGVNS. The CDR3 runs to 15 residues. The V end lost 5 bases, the J end lost 5 bases, and 18 bases lay between the germline ends. CDR3 coding DNA: TGTGCCAGCAGTCCCGACCTAGGGATTCTGGAGACCCAGTACTTC. Its protein product is CASSPDLGILETQYF.

V and J are TRBV6-4 and TRBJ1-5, with a possible D match to TRBD1 (6 bases). The V gene lost 10 bases and the J gene lost 4 bases, with 14 bases spanning the gap. The CDR3 covers 13 residues. CDR1 MRHNA and CDR2 SNTAGT come from the germline V gene. The CDR3 nucleotides read TGTGCCAATATACCCGGGACAAATCAGCCCCAGCATTTT. Its translation: CANIPGTNQPQHF.

The chain recombines TRBV5-1 with TRBJ2-1; 7 bases map to TRBD1. Germline-derived CDR1 and CDR2 are SGHRS and YFSETQ. CDR3 size: 16 residues. V lost 5 bases and J lost 4; bases outside the gene matches: 12. In DNA form, the CDR3 reads TGCGCCAGCAGACTAGGGCTAGGGACAGCTTACAATGAGCAGTTCTTC. This sequence encodes CASRLGLGTAYNEQFF.

Here the CDR3 DNA reads TGCAGCGGCCGGGAGGGATTTCTTGAAGCTTTCTTT. It codes for CSGREGFLEAFF. The rearrangement uses TRBV29-1 and TRBJ1-1; D is unclear. The V gene's germline CDR1 is SQVTM and CDR2 ANQGSEA. V shed 7 bases and J shed 7 bases, with 16 bases lying between them. The CDR3 is 12 amino acids. The full variable domain, its missing parts supplied by reference TRBV29-1 and TRBJ1-1, is SAVISQKPSRDICQRGTSLTIQCQVDSQVTMMFWYRQQPGQSLTLIATANQGSEATYESGFVIDKFPISRPNLTFSTLTVSNMSPEDSSIYLCSGREGFLEAFFGQGTRLTVV.

This sequence joins TRBV9 and TRBJ1-1; 7 nucleotides match TRBD1. Germline V gene sequence: CDR1 SGDLS, CDR2 YYNGEE. V shed 0 bases, J shed 0 bases, and the junction held 2 bases outside the gene matches. The CDR3 spans 15 residues. The CDR3 region has the DNA TGTGCCAGCAGCGTAGTGGGACAGTTGAACACTGAAGCTTTCTTT. Its translation is CASSVVGQLNTEAFF. Full variable domain (outside the CDR3, taken from reference TRBV9 and TRBJ1-1): DSGVTQTPKHLITATGQRVTLRCSPRSGDLSVYWYQQSLDQGLQFLIQYYNGEERAKGNILERFSAQQFPDLHSELNLSSLELGDSALYFCASSVVGQLNTEAFFGQGTRLTVV.

The rearrangement joins TRBV7-9 to TRBJ1-2; D perhaps matches TRBD1 (5 bases). The V end was cut by 5 bases, the J end by 8 bases, with 18 bases between. This CDR3 has 14 residues. CDR1 is SEHNR and CDR2 is FQNEAQ in the germline V gene (reference sequence). The CDR3 region is CASSPPEGGDGYTF. As DNA, the CDR3 is TGTGCCAGCAGCCCCCCGGAGGGCGGGGACGGCTACACCTTC.